Each of the 15 T cell receptor beta chains below was sequenced from the same sample in a study of blood T cell repertoires in COVID-19. The table came from immunoSEQ multiplex PCR; TCRdb's copy has only in-frame clones and leaves some out. The sample consists of over 150,000 clones, around 84% of them appearing once. Sequencing used peripheral blood. These receptors originate from an elderly man with acute or convalescent COVID-19.

The V gene is TRBV3-1 (or the pseudogene TRBV3-2), the J gene TRBJ2-7; the D gene is possibly TRBD1 (6 bases). The CDR3 extends over 14 amino acids. The germline V gene encodes CDR1 LGHDT and CDR2 YNNKEL (reference sequence). Trimming cost V 0 bases and J 4 bases, with 10 bases left between them. The CDR3, as DNA: TGTGCCAGCAGCCAAGAATGGACAGTTTACGAGCAGTACTTC. Translation gives CASSQEWTVYEQYF.

As DNA, the CDR3 is TGTGCCAGCAGTTTGAGGATGAACTATGGCTACACCTTC. Amino acid sequence: CASSLRMNYGYTF. The chain joins TRBV28 to TRBJ1-2; D remains unclear. V lost 3 bases to trimming and J lost 2 bases, with 7 bases between them. This CDR3 comprises 13 residues. CDR1 is MDHEN and CDR2 is SYDVKM in the germline V gene.

The table lists this clone with many counts. The chain joins TRBV5-1 to TRBJ1-2; 10 bases match TRBD1. Germline V gene lookup returns CDR1 SGHRS and CDR2 YFSETQ. The CDR3 runs 16 residues. Trimming cost V 5 bases and J 3 bases; bases outside gene matches: 10. The CDR3 sequence is CASSRAGTGEDYGYTF. Here the CDR3 DNA reads TGCGCCAGCAGTCGAGCCGGGACAGGGGAGGACTATGGCTACACCTTC.

This chain connects TRBV5-1 to TRBJ2-5; 12 nucleotides line up with TRBD2. Germline CDR1 SGHRS, CDR2 YFSETQ. This CDR3 contains 15 residues. J gave up 5 bases and V 3 bases, and 5 bases lay outside the gene matches. The CDR3 nucleotides read TGCGCCAGCAGCTCCATGACTAGCGGGGGCGAGACCCAGTACTTC. As protein: CASSSMTSGGETQYF.

This chain joins TRBV30 and TRBJ2-7; tentatively, D is TRBD2 (5 bases). Germline CDR1 GTSNPN, CDR2 SVGIG (reference sequence). V dropped 0 bases and J dropped 9 bases, with 12 bases sitting between them. The CDR3 is 12 amino acids. The CDR3 is CAWSVVGGGQYF. The CDR3 DNA reads as TGTGCCTGGAGTGTGGTAGGAGGTGGGCAGTACTTC.

The CDR3 spells CASSRTESGANVLTF. The CDR3 bases are TGTGCCAGCAGCCGTACAGAATCTGGGGCCAACGTCCTGACTTTC. This chain uses TRBV3-1 (or the pseudogene TRBV3-2) with TRBJ2-6; D unresolved. The CDR3 is 15 residues long. Trimming removed 4 bases at V and 1 base at J, with 8 bases between. Looked up from germline, CDR1 is LGHDT and CDR2 is YNNKEL (reference sequence).

This clone was detected ten times or more. The CDR3 DNA is TGTGCCACCAGCAGAGCAAAGGGGGACCCTGGAAACACCATATATTTT. Translated, it gives CATSRAKGDPGNTIYF. The chain links TRBV15 to TRBJ1-3; possibly TRBD1 for D (6 bases). The CDR3 has 16 amino acids. CDR1 is LNHNV, CDR2 YYDKDF, per germline (reference sequence). V was clipped by 1 base and J by 2 bases, with 12 bases between them.

The chain links TRBV5-1 to TRBJ2-7; TRBD2 matches 10 bases. V shed 0 bases, J shed 4 bases, and the junction held 10 bases outside the gene matches. Germline assignment: CDR1 SGHRS and CDR2 YFSETQ. The CDR3 totals 17 residues. The CDR3 loop reads CASSLESSRTSGYEQYF. The CDR3 DNA sequence: TGCGCCAGCAGCTTGGAGTCTTCGCGGACTAGCGGTTACGAGCAGTACTTC.

This chain joins TRBV7-2 and TRBJ2-5; D unclear. Per the germline V gene, CDR1 is SGHTA and CDR2 is FQGNSA. The CDR3 extends over 14 amino acids. The V and J ends lost 1 base and 4 bases respectively, with 10 bases between them. CDR3 protein: CASSLGADRETQYF. The CDR3 DNA sequence: TGTGCCAGCAGCTTAGGCGCTGATCGAGAGACCCAGTACTTC.

Only a few counts were recorded for this clone. V gene TRBV18 combines with J gene TRBJ1-5; 7 bases are a match to TRBD1. In germline, CDR1 is KGHSH, CDR2 LQKENI. After removal of 2 bases from V and 5 bases from J, the junction contained 6 bases not matched to a gene. The CDR3 runs 15 residues. The CDR3 sequence: CASSPRRGRDQPQHF. In nucleotides, the CDR3 is TGTGCCAGCTCACCAAGGAGGGGGCGAGATCAGCCCCAGCATTTT.

The V gene is TRBV6-5, the J gene TRBJ2-3; 8 positions agree with TRBD1. This CDR3 is 13 amino acids long. J was trimmed by 3 bases and V by 6 bases; bases with no gene match: 2. Per the germline V gene, CDR1 is MNHEY and CDR2 is SVGAGI. Written as DNA, the CDR3 is TGTGCCAGCAGGGACAGGGTGACAGATACGCAGTATTTT. Amino acid sequence: CASRDRVTDTQYF.

The DNA of the CDR3 is TGTGCCAGCAGGGAGGCACTGAACACCGGGGAGCTGTTTTTT. Translated: CASREALNTGELFF. The rearrangement links TRBV5-5 to TRBJ2-2; a weak D match, TRBD2 (5 bases). Germline CDR1 is SGHKS and CDR2 is YYEKEE (reference sequence). V was cut by 5 bases and J by 1 base, with 9 bases left in between. This CDR3 has 14 residues.

The chain is built from TRBV19 and TRBJ2-3; the match to TRBD2 covers 8 bases. The V gene end was trimmed by 3 bases and the J gene end by 5 bases; junction bases not matched to a gene: 16. The CDR3 length is 18 residues. Per germline, CDR1 LNHDA and CDR2 SQIVND (reference sequence). CDR3 amino acids: CASSIGGRGGGPVDTQYF. In DNA, the CDR3 is TGTGCCAGTAGTATCGGGGGGCGGGGCGGGGGGCCCGTAGATACGCAGTATTTT.

V and J are TRBV7-9 and TRBJ2-7; 7 bases match TRBD1. V trimming: 5 bases; J trimming: 4 bases; junction bases outside the gene matches: 8. Germline CDR1 and CDR2: SEHNR and FQNEAQ (reference sequence). The length of the CDR3 is 14 residues. The CDR3: CASSPLGQAYEQYF. CDR3 DNA: TGTGCCAGCAGCCCCCTCGGACAGGCGTACGAGCAGTACTTC.

The chain links TRBV21-1 to TRBJ1-2. TRBV21-1 is a pseudogene. CDR3 size: 18 residues. This CDR3 is CASSKVKVGEEHRHGYTF. The DNA of the CDR3 is TGTGCCAGCAGCAAAGTCAAGGTAGGAGAGGAACATAGGCATGGCTACACCTTC.